This T cell receptor (beta chain) was sequenced in a study of identical twins. Study findings and constraints: Insertions were reduced in abundant cord blood beta clonotypes but not in memory repertoires. Conclusions rested on cross-sectional statistics rather than following the same donors.

The V and J ends lost 5 bases and 0 bases respectively, with 11 bases between them. The CDR3 contains 15 residues. This clonotype was counted a few times. The antigen is undetermined. Everyone who gave samples was a healthy Caucasian. The authors used template switching to add a universal primer site and gave cDNA unique molecular identifiers. TCRdb re-called the 5' RACE reads through MiXCR, storing one row per CDR3 protein. This table has 230,000 or so distinct CDR3 sequences, about 8.3% appearing once. The sample also formed part of further work on yellow fever vaccine responses in identical twins.

V is TRBV12-3 or TRBV12-4 and J is TRBJ2-1; the D is unclear. The specimen sequenced was CD8+ T cells sorted from blood. The sequence was obtained from a woman in her late teens or twenties in good health. The CDR3 bases are TGTGCCAGCAGTGTACAGCTAAGCTCCTACAATGAGCAGTTCTTC. Amino acids: CASSVQLSSYNEQFF.